Listed below are T cell receptor beta chains from one sample, sequenced in a study of T cell clusters in autoimmune cytopenias. TCRdb re-called the multiplex PCR reads, yielding one record per CDR3 amino acid sequence without DNA. The ten most abundant clones cover roughly 8.3% of a sample with roughly 1,900 distinct CDR3 sequences. These data were likewise used in another study, on T cell repertoires in aging, cancer and after chemotherapy.

Sequences were obtained from peripheral blood. The source of these receptors is a human donor in good health. Both conserved end residues are part of each CDR3. Fields, in order: CDR3 protein, J gene, V gene, clone size. Clone size is given for some rows only: seen once, a few or many times, or a class if the clone is expanded.

CDR3: CASSEQGSEQYF; J: TRBJ2-7; V: TRBV18; size: medium-sized
CDR3: CASRSGGFVTDTQYF; J: TRBJ2-3; V: TRBV6-1; size: medium-sized
CDR3: CASSAYVGTEAFF; J: TRBJ1-1; V: TRBV19; size: medium-sized
CDR3: CASSFDRESTEAFF; J: TRBJ1-1; V: TRBV27; size: medium-sized
CDR3: CASSLRVGGPETQYF; J: TRBJ2-5; V: TRBV5-4; size: medium-sized
CDR3: CSALTQTTGPSSGANVLTF; J: TRBJ2-6; V: TRBV20-1; size: medium-sized
CDR3: CSGWNSTNEKLFF; J: TRBJ1-4; V: TRBV20-1; size: NA
CDR3: CASSIGYNSPLHF; J: TRBJ1-6; V: TRBV19; size: medium-sized
CDR3: CASSTPDSRDTEAFF; J: TRBJ1-1; V: TRBV19; size: medium-sized
CDR3: CASSLTLAGEQFF; J: TRBJ2-1; V: TRBV7-9; size: medium-sized
CDR3: CSVAGQGAREKLFF; J: TRBJ1-4; V: TRBV29-1; size: NA
CDR3: CASSPSPDRRIETQYF; J: TRBJ2-5; V: TRBV27; size: medium-sized